The 16 T cell receptor beta chains in this list originate from one sample, sequenced in a study of control samples from healthy donors and cancer patients. Repertoires were generated with immunoSEQ multiplex PCR, while TCRdb's copy carries only in-frame clones and drops some. This table holds some 140,000 clones, around nine tenths found once. What was sequenced was blood. The receptors stem from a woman in her 30s in good health.

The V gene is TRBV3-1 (or the pseudogene TRBV3-2), the J gene TRBJ1-2; unclear D gene. Trimming removed 0 bases from V and 1 base from J, with 6 bases in between. CDR3 length: 14 amino acids. CDR1 and CDR2 from the germline V gene are LGHDT and YNNKEL (reference sequence). CDR3 DNA: TGTGCCAGCAGCCAAGAGATTCTTAACTATGGCTACACCTTC. Translated: CASSQEILNYGYTF.

Remarks on this clone: The sample holds other DNA sequences that translate to the same CDR3. V is TRBV2 and J is TRBJ1-5; TRBD1 agrees at 7 bases. V lost 11 bases to trimming and J lost 7 bases; unmatched junction nucleotides: 20. The CDR3 spans 16 residues. Germline lookup yields CDR1 SNHLY and CDR2 FYNNEI. The CDR3 sequence: CASQEALGAGGQPQHF. In DNA, the CDR3 is TGTGCCTCACAGGAGGCTTTAGGGGCAGGGGGGCAGCCCCAGCATTTT.

The chain combines TRBV6-5 with TRBJ1-3; D not resolved. Per germline, CDR1 MNHEY and CDR2 SVGAGI. This CDR3 is built from 13 residues. V dropped 6 bases and J dropped 1 base, with 7 bases sitting between them. CDR3 nucleotides: TGTGCCAGCAGCCTTAGTTCTGGAAACACCATATATTTT. Its translation: CASSLSSGNTIYF.

The rearrangement links TRBV24-1 to TRBJ1-1; TRBD1 aligns across 9 bases. The CDR3 sequence is 14 residues long. Per germline, CDR1 KGHDR and CDR2 SFDVKD. The V and J ends lost 8 bases and 2 bases, in that order; junction bases with no gene match: 5. CDR3 in amino acids: CATKGQGHNTEAFF. CDR3 in DNA: TGTGCCACCAAGGGACAGGGCCATAACACTGAAGCTTTCTTT.

This rearrangement joins TRBV3-1 (or the pseudogene TRBV3-2) to TRBJ2-1; TRBD2 is a possible D gene (6 bases). The V end lost 8 bases, the J end lost 5 bases, and 19 bases lay between the germline ends. Germline CDR1 LGHDT, CDR2 YNNKEL (reference sequence). There are 15 residues in the CDR3. The CDR3 region has the DNA TGTGCCAGCGGAACGAAAGCGGGCGGGAACAATGAGCAGTTCTTC. Translation gives CASGTKAGGNNEQFF.

This chain joins TRBV7-2 and TRBJ2-5; 13 positions match TRBD2. This CDR3 has 14 amino acids. The germline V gene encodes CDR1 SGHTA and CDR2 FQGNSA. The ends lost 6 bases at V and 5 bases at J; junction bases unmatched: 3. Here the CDR3 DNA reads TGTGCCAGCAGTCCGACTAGCGGGAGGGAGACCCAGTACTTC. As protein: CASSPTSGRETQYF.

The V call is TRBV5-4, the J call TRBJ2-1, with D tentatively TRBD2 (6 bases). The CDR3 contains 15 residues. CDR1 and CDR2 (germline): SGHNT, YYREEE (reference sequence). Deletions cut 6 bases from V and 0 bases from J, with 13 bases between. Written as DNA, the CDR3 is TGTGCCAGCACCTCACGGGAGAGCTCCTACAATGAGCAGTTCTTC. Its translation is CASTSRESSYNEQFF.

The chain recombines TRBV20-1 with TRBJ1-2; D is unclear. V lost 6 bases, J lost 7 bases, and 15 bases lay in between. CDR1 DFQATT and CDR2 SNEGSKA come from the germline V gene (reference sequence). The CDR3 extends over 12 amino acids. This CDR3 reads CSASRGATGYTF. In nucleotides, the CDR3 is TGCAGTGCCAGTCGGGGAGCGACTGGCTACACCTTC.

The V gene is TRBV6-1, the J gene TRBJ1-2; maybe TRBD1 (5 bases). The CDR3 loop spans 15 amino acids. Deletions cut 7 bases from V and 6 bases from J, with 21 bases between. Germline CDR1 reads MNHNS; CDR2 reads SASEGT. The CDR3 DNA is TGTGCCAGCATGGGGCAGGTGGGGGTGAGGGATGGCTACACCTTC. It translates to CASMGQVGVRDGYTF.

This rearrangement joins TRBV9 to TRBJ1-5, with a weak D call TRBD1 (6 bases). In germline, CDR1 is SGDLS, CDR2 YYNGEE. V was pared by 0 bases and J by 5 bases, with 12 bases between. This CDR3 comprises 15 residues. CDR3 nucleotide sequence: TGTGCCAGCAGCGTAGCCCCCGACAGGTATCAGCCCCAGCATTTT. Protein product: CASSVAPDRYQPQHF.

The J gene is TRBJ1-6, the V gene TRBV5-8; no clear D gene. Germline values: CDR1 SGHTS, CDR2 YDEGEE. Trimming took 0 bases from V and 6 from J, leaving 10 bases between them. The CDR3 covers 15 residues. The CDR3 region has the DNA TGTGCCAGCAGCTTGGATAGTCCCGCTAATTCACCCCTCCACTTT. The encoded protein is CASSLDSPANSPLHF.

This sequence joins TRBV29-1 and TRBJ2-5, with D possibly TRBD1 on 7 matching bases. Trimming removed 7 bases from V and 5 bases from J, with 14 bases in between. Germline loops: CDR1 SQVTM, CDR2 ANQGSEA. CDR3 length equals 12 residues. The CDR3 protein is CSAATGRETQYF. In DNA form, the CDR3 reads TGCAGCGCCGCGACAGGGAGGGAGACCCAGTACTTC.

The V call is TRBV28, the J call TRBJ1-5; D gene unclear. The V gene lost 5 bases and the J gene lost 7 bases, with 18 bases spanning the gap. Germline V gives CDR1 MDHEN, CDR2 SYDVKM. The CDR3 runs to 15 residues. The CDR3 region is CASSQTPGFEQPQHF. The CDR3 DNA reads as TGTGCCAGCAGTCAGACTCCGGGGTTTGAACAGCCCCAGCATTTT.

V and J are TRBV6-5 and TRBJ2-7; possibly TRBD2 for D (6 bases). Per the germline V gene, CDR1 is MNHEY and CDR2 is SVGAGI. The CDR3 has 14 amino acids. CDR3 region: CATNQGGVPYEQYF. Here the CDR3 DNA reads TGTGCAACCAACCAGGGAGGAGTTCCCTACGAGCAGTACTTC.

The chain carries TRBV5-1 and TRBJ2-6; the D is unclear. CDR3 length: 16 residues. V was shortened by 0 bases and J by 0 bases, with 7 bases between the two germline ends. Looked up from germline, CDR1 is SGHRS and CDR2 is YFSETQ. The CDR3 spells CASSLGPISGANVLTF. Written as DNA, the CDR3 is TGCGCCAGCAGCTTGGGGCCCATCTCTGGGGCCAACGTCCTGACTTTC. Full variable domain (rest looked up from reference TRBV5-1 and TRBJ2-6): KAGVTQTPRYLIKTRGQQVTLSCSPISGHRSVSWYQQTPGQGLQFLFEYFSETQRNKGNFPGRFSGRQFSNSRSEMNVSTLELGDSALYLCASSLGPISGANVLTFGAGSRLTVL.

The chain recombines TRBV5-6 with TRBJ2-7, with D possibly TRBD1 on 5 matching bases. The V end lost 6 bases, the J end lost 3 bases, and 19 bases lay between the germline ends. This CDR3 is built from 15 residues. Germline CDR1 SGHDT, CDR2 YYEEEE. The CDR3 DNA is TGTGCCAGCACCCGTGAAAATCAGGGCCGCTACGAGCAGTACTTC. This gives the protein CASTRENQGRYEQYF. The full variable domain, rest sourced from reference TRBV5-6 and TRBJ2-7, is DAGVTQSPTHLIKTRGQQVTLRCSPKSGHDTVSWYQQALGQGPQFIFQYYEEEERQRGNFPDRFSGHQFPNYSSELNVNALLLGDSALYLCASTRENQGRYEQYFGPGTRLTVT.